This T cell receptor (beta chain) was identified during a study of shared clonotypes between healthy human individuals. The assay was immunoSEQ multiplex PCR, and TCRdb's table has in-frame clones only and misses some. There are about 1 million clones in the sample; around four fifths occur only once, and less than 1.5% lies in the top ten. As to this clone: Its antigen is still unknown.

Broader study findings: Non-shared clonotypes were found to have lower generation probabilities than the clonotypes that were shared by all four of the sorted-subset donors.

This sequence originates from a man between 18 and 29 years old in good health. The sample taken for sequencing was memory CD4+ T cells sorted from blood. Subset specified: CD45RA-negative fraction.

CDR3 DNA: TGTGCAAGTCGCTTCTGGACTAGCGGGGGGGCAGATACGCAGTATTTT. Its protein is CASRFWTSGGADTQYF. This rearrangement joins TRBV12-2 to TRBJ2-3; the table's D call of TRBD2 was not tested on the DNA. TRBV12-2 is a pseudogene segment. This CDR3 contains 16 residues.